Given below is one T cell receptor (beta chain) in context. What it binds is not known. This sample stems from a study of cytomegalovirus exposure and HLA in healthy donors. Whole-study context: A preliminary data release comprised about 85 million unique TCRs obtained from HLA-typed donors.

Points from the study as a whole: More than 150 TCR beta chains were listed as cytomegalovirus-associated. While the bulk of TCR sequences proved rare, some public TCRs turned up in many donors. In a later analysis, HLA-associated TCR beta chains were more clonally expanded than equally common others.

PCR was performed using 60 Vbeta and 13 Jbeta primers. Sequenced by immunoSEQ multiplex PCR; TCRdb stores in-frame clones only, minus some. This table holds approximately 100,000 clones, approximately 71% found once. The sequence came from a man aged 40-49 years in good health and CMV-seronegative. The source material was PBMCs.

DNA for the CDR3: TGCGCCAGCAGCCAATCAGGGGCTAACACTGAAGCTTTCTTT. Protein product: CASSQSGANTEAFF. The chain joins TRBV4-1 to TRBJ1-1; D may be TRBD1 (6 bases). Germline V CDR1 and CDR2: MGHRA, YSYEKL. Trimming removed 2 bases from V and 2 bases from J, with 9 bases in between. The CDR3 is 14 amino acids.